Below are 22 T cell receptor beta chains sequenced from a single sample in a study of blood T cell repertoires in COVID-19. Here immunoSEQ multiplex PCR was the method, and the copy in TCRdb shows in-frame clones only, minus some. Counted here are 200,000 to 300,000 clones, about 88% occurring once; the ten biggest clones make up approximately 2%. Sequenced: peripheral blood. The receptors originated from a man aged 25-45 years with active or convalescent COVID-19.

J is TRBJ1-2 and V is TRBV11-2; tentatively, D is TRBD1 (5 bases). Germline assignment: CDR1 SGHAT and CDR2 FQNNGV. This CDR3 is 14 amino acids long. Trimming stripped 1 base from V and 1 base from J, with 7 bases between. Here the CDR3 DNA reads TGTGCCAGCAGCTTAGGGCAGGGTAACTATGGCTACACCTTC. It is translated as CASSLGQGNYGYTF.

This clone was detected only once. This chain uses TRBV7-2 with TRBJ2-1; the match to TRBD1 covers 8 bases. Germline values: CDR1 SGHTA, CDR2 FQGNSA. CDR3 length: 14 amino acids. Losses at the gene ends were 5 bases for V and 4 bases for J; bases not matched to a gene: 4. The CDR3 DNA reads as TGTGCCAGCAGCCCAGGACAGGGTTACAATGAGCAGTTCTTC. Translating gives CASSPGQGYNEQFF. The full variable domain, with the rest looked up from reference TRBV7-2 and TRBJ2-1, is GAGVSQSPSNKVTEKGKDVELRCDPISGHTALYWYRQSLGQGLEFLIYFQGNSAPDKSGLPSDRFSAERTGGSVSTLTIQRTQQEDSAVYLCASSPGQGYNEQFFGPGTRLTVL.

This sequence joins TRBV6-4 and TRBJ2-1; 7 nucleotides match TRBD2. Trimming cost V 8 bases and J 3 bases; bases outside gene matches: 7. Germline V gene lookup returns CDR1 MRHNA and CDR2 SNTAGT. The CDR3 is 14 residues long. CDR3 region: CASGRGGDYNEQFF. DNA for the CDR3: TGTGCCAGCGGTAGGGGAGGGGACTACAATGAGCAGTTCTTC.

The chain employs TRBV29-1 and TRBJ2-1, with 9 nucleotides matching TRBD1. The V and J ends lost 7 bases and 7 bases, in that order; junction bases with no gene match: 8. CDR1 is SQVTM and CDR2 is ANQGSEA in the germline V gene. The CDR3 extends over 13 amino acids. The CDR3 DNA reads TGCAGCGCACCGGGACAGGGTGGTAATGAGCAGTTCTTC. Its translation: CSAPGQGGNEQFF.

V usage is TRBV19 and J usage is TRBJ1-2; weak D call: TRBD1 (6 bases). In germline, CDR1 is LNHDA, CDR2 SQIVND (reference sequence). This CDR3 region has 13 residues. Trimming stripped 1 base from V and 6 bases from J, with 9 bases between. The CDR3 coding sequence is TGTGCCAGTAGTATAGGCGGGGGCAATGGCTACACCTTC. Its protein is CASSIGGGNGYTF.

CDR3 DNA: TGTGCCAGCAGCCCCGGCCGGGGTTACGAGCAGTACTTC. Amino acid sequence: CASSPGRGYEQYF. The gene calls are TRBV5-6 and TRBJ2-7; the D gene is possibly TRBD2 (5 bases). Germline assignment: CDR1 SGHDT and CDR2 YYEEEE. The V end lost 4 bases, the J end lost 4 bases, and 12 bases lay between the germline ends. This CDR3 region has 13 residues.

The CDR3 coding sequence is TGTGCCAGCAGTCCGCCCCTCCGGGAATCTCAGCATTTT. Translated: CASSPPLRESQHF. The V and J genes are TRBV6-2 or TRBV6-3 and TRBJ1-5; D is unclear. This CDR3 region has 13 residues. V lost 5 bases to trimming and J lost 13 bases, with 18 bases between them. Germline values: CDR1 MNHEY, CDR2 SVGEGT.

Here the CDR3 reads CASSQLAGVRTDTQYF. The CDR3 DNA follows: TGCGCCAGCAGCCAACTAGCGGGGGTGCGCACAGATACGCAGTATTTT. The chain couples TRBV4-1 to TRBJ2-3; 10 bases line up with TRBD2. Germline lookup yields CDR1 MGHRA and CDR2 YSYEKL. This CDR3 comprises 16 residues. J was trimmed by 1 base and V by 2 bases; bases with no gene match: 3.

This clone has only a few counts. The genes are TRBV27 and TRBJ1-2, with 11 bases aligning to TRBD1. CDR3 length equals 16 residues. CDR1 MNHEY and CDR2 SMNVEV come from the germline V gene (reference sequence). Unmatched junction bases numbered 3, after V lost 0 bases and J lost 3 bases. This CDR3 reads CASSLSRTGGYYGYTF. The CDR3 DNA reads TGTGCCAGCAGTTTATCGCGGACAGGGGGCTACTATGGCTACACCTTC.

This chain links TRBV9 with TRBJ2-2; D is uncertain. In germline, CDR1 is SGDLS, CDR2 YYNGEE. The CDR3 spans 15 residues. V was trimmed by 4 bases and J by 5 bases, leaving 15 bases between them. CDR3 protein: CASSLETAETGELFF. CDR3 DNA sequence: TGTGCCAGCAGCCTCGAAACTGCGGAGACCGGGGAGCTGTTTTTT.

The V call is TRBV13, the J call TRBJ2-3; 7 nucleotides align to TRBD2. The CDR3 runs 14 residues. CDR1 and CDR2 from the germline V gene are PRHDT and FYEKMQ (reference sequence). V trimming: 6 bases; J trimming: 5 bases; junction bases outside the gene matches: 8. The CDR3 sequence: CASRASGEGDTQYF. As DNA, the CDR3 is TGTGCCAGCAGGGCCTCGGGGGAGGGAGATACGCAGTATTTT.

The genes are TRBV5-1 and TRBJ1-1; 7 bases agree with TRBD1. Looked up from germline, CDR1 is SGHRS and CDR2 is YFSETQ. V was clipped by 2 bases and J by 1 base; unmatched bases: 5. This CDR3 spans 15 amino acids. In nucleotides, the CDR3 is TGCGCCAGCAGCTTACTCCAGGGGGGGAACACTGAAGCTTTCTTT. Translating gives CASSLLQGGNTEAFF.

The chain employs TRBV6-4 and TRBJ1-1, with 7 bases identical to TRBD1. The CDR3 runs to 13 residues. The J segment lost 5 bases and the V segment lost 3 bases, leaving 3 bases of the junction unmatched. The germline CDR1 and CDR2 sequences are MRHNA and SNTAGT. The CDR3 DNA follows: TGTGCCAGCAGTGAGGGCAGGGGGACTGAAGCTTTCTTT. Translated, it gives CASSEGRGTEAFF.

CDR3 region: CASSGRGQGANEKLFF. CDR3 in DNA: TGCGCCAGCAGCGGAAGAGGACAGGGGGCGAATGAAAAACTGTTTTTT. The chain joins TRBV5-1 to TRBJ1-4; 11 nucleotides match TRBD1. This CDR3 is built from 16 residues. The J segment lost 5 bases and the V segment lost 4 bases, leaving 7 bases of the junction unmatched. Germline loops: CDR1 SGHRS, CDR2 YFSETQ.

The chain has TRBV20-1 and TRBJ1-5; D is ambiguous. Germline V lookup: CDR1 DFQATT, CDR2 SNEGSKA (reference sequence). The CDR3 contains 16 residues. Between the trimmed V and J ends, which lost 3 bases and 7 bases, there was a span of 22 bases. CDR3 protein: CSASRLTGSKPQPQHF. In nucleotides, the CDR3 is TGCAGTGCTAGTCGATTAACCGGGTCCAAGCCCCAGCCCCAGCATTTT.

The chain combines TRBV4-1 with TRBJ1-5, with a weak D call TRBD1 (5 bases). The V end was cut by 4 bases, the J end by 1 base, with 11 bases between. Looked up from germline, CDR1 is MGHRA and CDR2 is YSYEKL. The CDR3 is 15 amino acids. The CDR3 sequence: CASSPHGGSNQPQHF. In DNA, the CDR3 is TGCGCCAGCAGCCCCCACGGGGGGAGCAATCAGCCCCAGCATTTT.

CDR3 amino acids: CAWSGTVGSQPQHF. The CDR3 DNA reads as TGTGCCTGGAGTGGGACCGTGGGGAGCCAGCCCCAGCATTTT. This rearrangement joins TRBV30 to TRBJ1-5; no firm D call. Germline values: CDR1 GTSNPN, CDR2 SVGIG (reference sequence). The CDR3 is 14 amino acids. Trimming stripped 1 base from V and 7 bases from J, with 14 bases between.

This clone has a single count. The rearrangement links TRBV2 to TRBJ2-1; 10 bases are a match to TRBD2. V dropped 6 bases and J dropped 1; count of bases not matched to a gene: 15. The CDR3 totals 19 residues. Germline V gene sequence: CDR1 SNHLY, CDR2 FYNNEI. This CDR3 is CASRSASGGSIRSYNEQFF. In nucleotides, the CDR3 is TGTGCCAGCAGAAGTGCTAGCGGGGGATCTATTAGGTCCTACAATGAGCAGTTCTTC. Full variable domain (outside the CDR3, taken from reference TRBV2 and TRBJ2-1): EPEVTQTPSHQVTQMGQEVILRCVPISNHLYFYWYRQILGQKVEFLVSFYNNEISEKSEIFDDQFSVERPDGSNFTLKIRSTKLEDSAMYFCASRSASGGSIRSYNEQFFGPGTRLTVL.

This clone was detected only a few times. The chain recombines TRBV19 with TRBJ2-7; possible D gene TRBD1, 6 bases. Trimming cost V 6 bases and J 4 bases, with 16 bases left between them. The CDR3 loop spans 14 amino acids. In germline, CDR1 is LNHDA, CDR2 SQIVND (reference sequence). The CDR3 sequence is CASSSGQSRYEQYF. Here the CDR3 DNA reads TGTGCCAGTAGCTCCGGACAGTCGAGGTACGAGCAGTACTTC.

The J gene is TRBJ1-2, the V gene TRBV28; no definite D call. The length of the CDR3 is 14 residues. Germline V gives CDR1 MDHEN, CDR2 SYDVKM. With 1 base removed from V and 6 bases from J, the gap between germline ends came to 12 bases. CDR3 amino acids: CASSLLSGPNGYTF. In DNA form, the CDR3 reads TGTGCCAGCAGTTTATTGTCAGGTCCTAATGGCTACACCTTC.

The chain links TRBV7-2 to TRBJ1-5; no clear D gene. In germline, CDR1 is SGHTA, CDR2 FQGNSA. The CDR3 is 12 residues long. V was shortened by 3 bases and J by 4 bases, with 4 bases between the two germline ends. Here the CDR3 reads CASSFYNQPQHF. The CDR3 nucleotides read TGTGCCAGCAGCTTTTATAATCAGCCCCAGCATTTT.

The CDR3 loop is CASSVRQRNYGYTF. DNA of the CDR3: TGTGCCAGCAGCGTAAGACAGCGAAACTATGGCTACACCTTC. V and J are TRBV9 and TRBJ1-2, with D tentatively TRBD1 (5 bases). Germline V lookup: CDR1 SGDLS, CDR2 YYNGEE. V shed 1 base and J shed 2 bases, with 9 bases lying between them. The CDR3 consists of 14 residues. Supplemented by reference TRBV9 and TRBJ1-2, the full variable domain reads DSGVTQTPKHLITATGQRVTLRCSPRSGDLSVYWYQQSLDQGLQFLIQYYNGEERAKGNILERFSAQQFPDLHSELNLSSLELGDSALYFCASSVRQRNYGYTFGSGTRLTVV.